The following is a T cell receptor (beta chain) sequence with its context. Its antigen remains unidentified. These data belong to a study of cytomegalovirus exposure and HLA in healthy donors. Germline assignment: CDR1 GTSNPN and CDR2 SVGIG (reference sequence). This CDR3 comprises 13 residues. Trimming removed 4 bases from V and 5 bases from J, with 14 bases in between. The PCR was carried out with 60 Vbeta primers and 13 Jbeta primers. The protocol was immunoSEQ multiplex PCR, while the TCRdb copy is restricted to in-frame clones and leaves out a portion. The repertoire table contains roughly 73,000 clones. Points from the study as a whole: What TCR beta sequences reportedly achieved was accurate prediction of HLA-A and HLA-B alleles in most subjects. A later analysis linked a missense DCLRE1C variant to TCR beta V- and J-gene trimming. For most TCR sequences rarity was the rule, although some public TCRs occurred in many donors.

This TCR was sampled from a female donor in good health and CMV-seropositive. Sequencing was done on a sample of PBMCs. The V gene is TRBV30, the J gene TRBJ1-1; D perhaps matches TRBD1 (5 bases). DNA of the CDR3: TGTGCCTGGAATGATAGGGCAGGGACTGAAGCTTTCTTT. Translation: CAWNDRAGTEAFF.